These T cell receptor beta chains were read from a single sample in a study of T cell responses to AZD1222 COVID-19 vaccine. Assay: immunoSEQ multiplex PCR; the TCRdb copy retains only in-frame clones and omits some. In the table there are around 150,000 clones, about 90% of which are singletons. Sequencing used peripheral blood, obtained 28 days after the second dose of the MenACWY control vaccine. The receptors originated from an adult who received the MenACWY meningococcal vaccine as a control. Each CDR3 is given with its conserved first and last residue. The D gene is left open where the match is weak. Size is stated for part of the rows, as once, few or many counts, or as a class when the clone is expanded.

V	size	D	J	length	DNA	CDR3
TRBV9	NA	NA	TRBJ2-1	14	TGTGCCAGCAGCGTAGCTAGTAGTGTAAATGAGCAGTTCTTC	CASSVASSVNEQFF
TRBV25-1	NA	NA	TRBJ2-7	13	TGTGCCAGCAAGGCGGGCGGGTTTTACGAGCAGTACTTC	CASKAGGFYEQYF
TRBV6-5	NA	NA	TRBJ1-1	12	TGTGCCAGCAGAGATACGGACACTGAAGCTTTCTTT	CASRDTDTEAFF
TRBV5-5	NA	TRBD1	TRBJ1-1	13	TGTGCCAGCAGGGACAGGGGGCCGGCTGAAGCTTTCTTT	CASRDRGPAEAFF
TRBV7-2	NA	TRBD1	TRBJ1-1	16	TGTGCCAGCAGCCAACAGGGGGGGACATTGAACACTGAAGCTTTCTTT	CASSQQGGTLNTEAFF
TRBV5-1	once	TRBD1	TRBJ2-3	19	TGCGCCAGCAGCTTGGCCGGGACAGGCAAACCCACGTTCCCAGATACGCAGTATTTT	CASSLAGTGKPTFPDTQYF
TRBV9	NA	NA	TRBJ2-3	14	TGTGCCAGCAGCGTAGTAGCGGCCGGGGATACGCAGTATTTT	CASSVVAAGDTQYF
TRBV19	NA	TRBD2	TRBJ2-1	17	TGTGCCAGTAGTATCCTCGGGACTAGCGGGGGAGACAATGAGCAGTTCTTC	CASSILGTSGGDNEQFF
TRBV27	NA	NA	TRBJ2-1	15	TGTGCCAGCAGGAAACAGGGTATAGGCTACAATGAGCAGTTCTTC	CASRKQGIGYNEQFF
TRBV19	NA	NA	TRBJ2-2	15	TGTGCCAGTTCCCCGGGGGCGGGAGTGTCCGGGGAGCTGTTTTTT	CASSPGAGVSGELFF
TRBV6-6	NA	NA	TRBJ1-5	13	TGTGCCAGCAGTTACTCTAGTAGGCAGCCCCAGCATTTT	CASSYSSRQPQHF
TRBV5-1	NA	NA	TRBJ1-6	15	TGCGCCAGCAGCTTGCAAGAGGGTCGCAATTCACCCCTCCACTTT	CASSLQEGRNSPLHF
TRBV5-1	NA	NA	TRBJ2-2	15	TGCGCCAGCAGCCCGGGTTCCGCGAACACCGGGGAGCTGTTTTTT	CASSPGSANTGELFF
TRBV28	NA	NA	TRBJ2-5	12	TGTGCCAGCAGCCCGCAACAAGAGACCCAGTACTTC	CASSPQQETQYF
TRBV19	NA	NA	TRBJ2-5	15	TGTGCCAGTAGTTCCCATGGGGTAAACCAAGAGACCCAGTACTTC	CASSSHGVNQETQYF
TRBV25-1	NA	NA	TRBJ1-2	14	TGTGCCAGCAGTGATGTAGGCCGTAACTATGGCTACACCTTC	CASSDVGRNYGYTF
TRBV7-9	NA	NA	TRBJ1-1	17	TGTGCCAGCAGCTTAGTCCCCAGGGTTGGGGTGAACACTGAAGCTTTCTTT	CASSLVPRVGVNTEAFF
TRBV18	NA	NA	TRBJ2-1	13	TGTGCCAGCTCATCCGACAGAAACAATGAGCAGTTCTTC	CASSSDRNNEQFF
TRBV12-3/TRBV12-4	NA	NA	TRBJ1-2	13	TGTGCCAGCAGTTTCCCTCGGTGGGGTGGCTACACCTTC	CASSFPRWGGYTF
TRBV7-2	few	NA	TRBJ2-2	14	TGTGCCAGCAGCTTAGAACCCGGCACCGGGGAGCTGTTTTTT	CASSLEPGTGELFF
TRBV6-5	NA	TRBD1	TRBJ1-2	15	TGTGCCAGCCTGGGCGCCGGACAGGGGAGCTATGGCTACACCTTC	CASLGAGQGSYGYTF
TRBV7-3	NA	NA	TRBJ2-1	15	TGTGCCAGCAGCTTATATCCGGGAGCTTACAATGAGCAGTTCTTC	CASSLYPGAYNEQFF
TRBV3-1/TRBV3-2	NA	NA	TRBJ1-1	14	TGTGCCAGCAGCCAACAGGGGACGAACACTGAAGCTTTCTTT	CASSQQGTNTEAFF
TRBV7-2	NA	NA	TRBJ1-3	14	TGTGCCAGCAGCTTACTGGTCTCTGGAAACACCATATATTTT	CASSLLVSGNTIYF
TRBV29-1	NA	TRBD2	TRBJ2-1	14	TGCAGCGTTGAAGTTAGCGGGAGGCCCAGTGAGCAGTTCTTC	CSVEVSGRPSEQFF
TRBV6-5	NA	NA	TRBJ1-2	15	TGTGCCAGCAGACGAGACGAGGGGGAGGCCTATGGCTACACCTTC	CASRRDEGEAYGYTF
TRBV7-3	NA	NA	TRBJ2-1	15	TGTGCCAGCAGCTTAACAGGGGGGGCCTTGAATGAGCAGTTCTTC	CASSLTGGALNEQFF
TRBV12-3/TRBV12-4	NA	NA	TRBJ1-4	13	TGTGCCAGCAGGCTTACAGGGTCGGAAAAACTGTTTTTT	CASRLTGSEKLFF
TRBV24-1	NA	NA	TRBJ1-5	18	TGTGCCACCAGTGATTCCCAGGGGACTCCTGATAGCAATCAGCCCCAGCATTTT	CATSDSQGTPDSNQPQHF
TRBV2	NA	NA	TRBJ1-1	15	TGTGCCAGCAGACCTCTCGTCACCATGAACACTGAAGCTTTCTTT	CASRPLVTMNTEAFF
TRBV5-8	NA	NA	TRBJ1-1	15	TGTGCCAGCAGCTGGGGAGCAGGGGTTGGTACTGAAGCTTTCTTT	CASSWGAGVGTEAFF
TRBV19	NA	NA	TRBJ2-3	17	TGTGCCAGTAGTACTGTAGGGACTCAGGTTGTAGCAGATACGCAGTATTTT	CASSTVGTQVVADTQYF
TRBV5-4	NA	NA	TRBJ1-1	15	TGTGCCAGCAGCTTGGGGGGACAAGTGAACACTGAAGCTTTCTTT	CASSLGGQVNTEAFF
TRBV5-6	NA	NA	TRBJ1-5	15	TGTGCCAGCGGCGGGTCCAAGGATCCCGATCAGCCCCAGCATTTT	CASGGSKDPDQPQHF
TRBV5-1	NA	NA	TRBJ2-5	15	TGCGCCAGCAGCAACCCGGAGACACCCCAAGAGACCCAGTACTTC	CASSNPETPQETQYF
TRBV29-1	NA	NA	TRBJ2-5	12	TGCAGCGTGACCGGGGTCGGGGAGACCCAGTACTTC	CSVTGVGETQYF
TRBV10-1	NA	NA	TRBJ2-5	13	TGCGCCAGCAGTGATGCCCAAAGATGGACCCAGTACTTC	CASSDAQRWTQYF
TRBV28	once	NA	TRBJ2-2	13	TGTGCCAGCACTTCGGGTGTGACCGGGGAGCTGTTTTTT	CASTSGVTGELFF
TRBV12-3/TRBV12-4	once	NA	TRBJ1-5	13	TGTGCCAGCAGTTATAATAGCAATCAGCCCCAGCATTTT	CASSYNSNQPQHF
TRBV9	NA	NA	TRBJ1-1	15	TGTGCCAGCAGCGTAGCCGGACGGCTGGGCACTGAAGCTTTCTTT	CASSVAGRLGTEAFF
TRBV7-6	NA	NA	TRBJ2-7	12	TGTGCCAGCAGCTCTCAGGGGACCGAGCAGTACTTC	CASSSQGTEQYF
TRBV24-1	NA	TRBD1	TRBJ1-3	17	TGTGCCACCAGTGATTTAGGACAGGGGCAAGTTGGAAACACCATATATTTT	CATSDLGQGQVGNTIYF
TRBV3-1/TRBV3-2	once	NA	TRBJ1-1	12	TGTGCCAGCAGCCAAGATACCCAGCAAGCTTTCTTT	CASSQDTQQAFF
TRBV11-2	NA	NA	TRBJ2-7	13	TGTGCCAGCAGCTTATGGCAGTCCTACGAGCAGTACTTC	CASSLWQSYEQYF
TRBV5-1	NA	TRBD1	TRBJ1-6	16	TGCGCCAGCAGTATAGAGCAAGGGACAGGGGATTCACCCCTCCACTTT	CASSIEQGTGDSPLHF
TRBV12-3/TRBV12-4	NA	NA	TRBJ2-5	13	TGTGCCAGCAGTCGTCCCGGTCAAGAGACCCAGTACTTC	CASSRPGQETQYF
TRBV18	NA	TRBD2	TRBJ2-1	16	TGTGCCAGCTCACCACCCGGACTAGCGGCGTACAATGAGCAGTTCTTC	CASSPPGLAAYNEQFF
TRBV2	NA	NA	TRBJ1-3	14	TGTGCCAGCAGTGAAGCCTGGGTCTTGAACACCATATATTTT	CASSEAWVLNTIYF
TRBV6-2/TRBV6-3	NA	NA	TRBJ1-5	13	TGTGCCAGCAGTTTGAACGGAAATCAGCCCCAGCATTTT	CASSLNGNQPQHF
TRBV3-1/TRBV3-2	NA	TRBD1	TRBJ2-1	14	TGTGCCAGCAGCCAATTTCAGGGGGCGCTTGAGCAGTTCTTC	CASSQFQGALEQFF
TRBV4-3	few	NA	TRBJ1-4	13	TGCGCCAGCAGCCAAGAGAGCCCGGGACCTCTCCTCTTT	CASSQESPGPLLF
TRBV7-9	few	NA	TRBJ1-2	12	TGTGCCAGTCTCGGTGGGAACTATGGCTACACCTTC	CASLGGNYGYTF
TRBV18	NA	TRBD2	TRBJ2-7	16	TGTGCCAGCTCTCTCCCGACTAGCGGGAGGGCAGGCGAGCAGTACTTC	CASSLPTSGRAGEQYF
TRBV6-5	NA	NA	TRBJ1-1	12	TGTGCCAGCAGTTACGAGGAGACTGAAGCTTTCTTT	CASSYEETEAFF
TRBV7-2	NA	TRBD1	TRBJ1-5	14	TGTGCCAGCAGCGAACTGGGACAGACTCAGCCCCAGCATTTT	CASSELGQTQPQHF
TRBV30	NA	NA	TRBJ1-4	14	TGTGCCTGGAGTGTACTTGGCCCCTGGGAAAAACTGTTTTTT	CAWSVLGPWEKLFF
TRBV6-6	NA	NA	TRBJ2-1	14	TGTGCCAGCAGTTTCGGGCCCCCGTTCTATGAGCAGTTCTTC	CASSFGPPFYEQFF